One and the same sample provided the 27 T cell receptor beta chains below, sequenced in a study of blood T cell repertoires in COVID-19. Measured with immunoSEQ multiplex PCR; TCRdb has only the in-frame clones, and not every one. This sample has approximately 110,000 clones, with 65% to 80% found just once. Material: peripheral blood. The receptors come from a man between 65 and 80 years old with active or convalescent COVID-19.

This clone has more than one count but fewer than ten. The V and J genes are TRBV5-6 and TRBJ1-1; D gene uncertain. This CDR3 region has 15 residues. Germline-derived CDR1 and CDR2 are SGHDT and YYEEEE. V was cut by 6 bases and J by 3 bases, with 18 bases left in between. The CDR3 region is CASTQERGGDTEAFF. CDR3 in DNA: TGTGCCAGCACCCAAGAACGGGGAGGCGACACTGAAGCTTTCTTT.

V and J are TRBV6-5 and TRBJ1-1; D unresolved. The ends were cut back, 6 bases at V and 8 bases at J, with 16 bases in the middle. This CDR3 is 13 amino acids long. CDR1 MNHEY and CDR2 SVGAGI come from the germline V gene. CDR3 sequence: CASRAYASFEAFF. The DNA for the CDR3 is TGTGCCAGCAGGGCTTACGCCTCCTTCGAAGCTTTCTTT.

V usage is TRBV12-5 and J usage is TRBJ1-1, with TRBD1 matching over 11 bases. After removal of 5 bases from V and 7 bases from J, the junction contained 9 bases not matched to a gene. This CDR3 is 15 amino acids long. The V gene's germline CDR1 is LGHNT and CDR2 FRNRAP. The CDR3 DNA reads TGTGCTAGTGGTCCTACCCGGACAGGGGGCATTGAAGCTTTCTTT. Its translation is CASGPTRTGGIEAFF.

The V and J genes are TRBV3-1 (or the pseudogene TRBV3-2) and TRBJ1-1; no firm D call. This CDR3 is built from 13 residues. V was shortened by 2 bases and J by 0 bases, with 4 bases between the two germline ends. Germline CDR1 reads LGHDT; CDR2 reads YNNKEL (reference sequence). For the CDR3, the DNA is TGTGCCAGCAGCCAATTCATGAACACTGAAGCTTTCTTT. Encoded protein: CASSQFMNTEAFF.

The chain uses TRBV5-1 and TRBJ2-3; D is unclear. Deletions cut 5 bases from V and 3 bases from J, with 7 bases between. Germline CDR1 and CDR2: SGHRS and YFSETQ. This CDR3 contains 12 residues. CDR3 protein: CASSPPTDTQYF. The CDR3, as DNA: TGCGCCAGCAGTCCCCCTACAGATACGCAGTATTTT.

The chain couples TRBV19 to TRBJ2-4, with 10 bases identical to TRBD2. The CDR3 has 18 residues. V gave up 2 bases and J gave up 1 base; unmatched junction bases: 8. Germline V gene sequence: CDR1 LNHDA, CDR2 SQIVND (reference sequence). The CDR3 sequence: CASSIQTSGWGAKNIQYF. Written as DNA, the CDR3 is TGTGCCAGTAGTATACAGACTAGCGGGTGGGGGGCCAAAAACATTCAGTACTTC.

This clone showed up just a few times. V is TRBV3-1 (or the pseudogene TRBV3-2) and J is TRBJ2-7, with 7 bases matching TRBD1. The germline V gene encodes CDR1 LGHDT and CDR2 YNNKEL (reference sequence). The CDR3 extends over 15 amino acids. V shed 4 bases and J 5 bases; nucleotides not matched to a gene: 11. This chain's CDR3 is CASSLLYSTGHEQYF. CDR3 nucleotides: TGTGCCAGCAGCCTTCTTTACTCGACAGGGCACGAGCAGTACTTC.

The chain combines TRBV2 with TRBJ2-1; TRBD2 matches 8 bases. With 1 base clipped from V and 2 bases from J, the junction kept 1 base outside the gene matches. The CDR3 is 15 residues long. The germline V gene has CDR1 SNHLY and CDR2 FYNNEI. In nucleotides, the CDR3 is TGTGCCAGCAGTGAAGACGGGAGGGCCTACAATGAGCAGTTCTTC. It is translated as CASSEDGRAYNEQFF.

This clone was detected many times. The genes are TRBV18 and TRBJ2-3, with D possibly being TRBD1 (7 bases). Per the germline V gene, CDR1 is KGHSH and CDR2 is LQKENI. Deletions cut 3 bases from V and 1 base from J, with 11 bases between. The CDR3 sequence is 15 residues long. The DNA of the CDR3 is TGTGCCAGCTCACCGGACAGGAGGGGCACAGATACGCAGTATTTT. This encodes CASSPDRRGTDTQYF.

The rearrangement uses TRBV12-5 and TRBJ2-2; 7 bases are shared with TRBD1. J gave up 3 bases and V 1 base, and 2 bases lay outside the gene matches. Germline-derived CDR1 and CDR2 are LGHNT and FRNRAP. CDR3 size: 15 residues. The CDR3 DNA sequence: TGTGCTAGTGGTTTGGGGCAGGGGGACACCGGGGAGCTGTTTTTT. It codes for CASGLGQGDTGELFF.

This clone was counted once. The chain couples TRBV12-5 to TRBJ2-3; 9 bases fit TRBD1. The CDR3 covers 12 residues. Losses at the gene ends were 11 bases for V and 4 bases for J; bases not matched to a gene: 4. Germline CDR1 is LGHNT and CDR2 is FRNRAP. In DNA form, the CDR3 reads TGTGCTGGGGGACAGGGCCCAGATACGCAGTATTTT. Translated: CAGGQGPDTQYF.

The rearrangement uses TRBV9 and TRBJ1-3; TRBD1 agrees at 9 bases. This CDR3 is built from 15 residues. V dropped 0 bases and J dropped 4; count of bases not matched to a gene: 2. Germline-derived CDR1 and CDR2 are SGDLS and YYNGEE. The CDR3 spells CASSVVGTGGNTIYF. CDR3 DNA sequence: TGTGCCAGCAGCGTAGTAGGGACAGGGGGAAACACCATATATTTT.

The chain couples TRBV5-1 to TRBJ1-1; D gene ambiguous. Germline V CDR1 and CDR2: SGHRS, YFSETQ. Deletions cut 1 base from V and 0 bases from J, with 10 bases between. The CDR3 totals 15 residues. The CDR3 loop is CASSLFMGVNTEAFF. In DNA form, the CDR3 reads TGCGCCAGCAGCTTGTTCATGGGAGTGAACACTGAAGCTTTCTTT.

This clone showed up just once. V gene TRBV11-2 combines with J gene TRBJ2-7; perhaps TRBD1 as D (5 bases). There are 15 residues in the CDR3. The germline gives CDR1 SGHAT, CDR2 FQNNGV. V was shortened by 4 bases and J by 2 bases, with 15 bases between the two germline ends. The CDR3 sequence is CASSSTDSVAYEQYF. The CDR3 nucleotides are TGTGCCAGCAGCTCAACAGACAGCGTCGCCTACGAGCAGTACTTC.

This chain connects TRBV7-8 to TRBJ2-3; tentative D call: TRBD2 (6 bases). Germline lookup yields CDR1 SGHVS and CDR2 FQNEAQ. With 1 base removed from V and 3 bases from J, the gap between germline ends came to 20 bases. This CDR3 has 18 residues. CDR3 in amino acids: CASSLGPERSGGTDTQYF. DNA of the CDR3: TGTGCCAGCAGCTTAGGTCCGGAGCGTTCTGGGGGGACAGATACGCAGTATTTT. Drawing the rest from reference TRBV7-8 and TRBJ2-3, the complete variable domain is GAGVSQSPRYKVAKRGQDVALRCDPISGHVSLFWYQQALGQGPEFLTYFQNEAQLDKSGLPSDRFFAERPEGSVSTLKIQRTQQEDSAVYLCASSLGPERSGGTDTQYFGPGTRLTVL.

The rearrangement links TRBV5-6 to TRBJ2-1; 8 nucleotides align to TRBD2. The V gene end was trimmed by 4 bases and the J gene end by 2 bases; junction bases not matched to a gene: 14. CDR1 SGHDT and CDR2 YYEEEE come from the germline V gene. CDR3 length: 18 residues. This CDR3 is CASSRPGLIAGPYNEQFF. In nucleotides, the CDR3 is TGTGCCAGCAGCCGGCCCGGCCTTATAGCGGGGCCCTACAATGAGCAGTTCTTC.

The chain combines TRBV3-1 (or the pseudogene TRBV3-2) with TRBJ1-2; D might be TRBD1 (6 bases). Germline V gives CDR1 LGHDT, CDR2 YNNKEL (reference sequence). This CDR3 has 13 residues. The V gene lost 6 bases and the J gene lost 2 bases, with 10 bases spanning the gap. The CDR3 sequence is CASRQTGNYGYTF. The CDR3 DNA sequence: TGTGCCAGCAGGCAAACAGGGAACTATGGCTACACCTTC.

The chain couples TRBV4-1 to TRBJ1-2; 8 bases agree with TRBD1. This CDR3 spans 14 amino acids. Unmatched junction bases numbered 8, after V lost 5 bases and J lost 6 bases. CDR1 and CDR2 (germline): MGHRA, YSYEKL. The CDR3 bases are TGCGCCAGCAGCACAACAGGGGGGCGAAATGGCTACACCTTC. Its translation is CASSTTGGRNGYTF.

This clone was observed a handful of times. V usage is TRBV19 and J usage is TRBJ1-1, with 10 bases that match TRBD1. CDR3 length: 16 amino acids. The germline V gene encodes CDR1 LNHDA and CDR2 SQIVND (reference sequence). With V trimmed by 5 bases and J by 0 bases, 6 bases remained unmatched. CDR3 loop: CASSPPGQGMNTEAFF. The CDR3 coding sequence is TGTGCCAGTAGTCCTCCGGGACAGGGGATGAACACTGAAGCTTTCTTT.

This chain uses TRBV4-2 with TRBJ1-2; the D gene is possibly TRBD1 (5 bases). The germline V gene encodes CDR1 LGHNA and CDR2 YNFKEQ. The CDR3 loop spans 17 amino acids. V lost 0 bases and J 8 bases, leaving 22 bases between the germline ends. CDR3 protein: CASSQDLAGRSMRGYTF. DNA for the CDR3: TGTGCCAGCAGCCAAGATTTGGCAGGGCGGAGTATGCGGGGCTACACCTTC.

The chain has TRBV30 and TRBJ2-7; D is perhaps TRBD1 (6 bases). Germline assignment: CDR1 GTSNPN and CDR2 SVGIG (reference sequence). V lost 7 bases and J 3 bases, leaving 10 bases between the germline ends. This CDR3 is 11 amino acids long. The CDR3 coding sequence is TGTGCCTCTCAGGGGTACTACGAGCAGTACTTC. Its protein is CASQGYYEQYF. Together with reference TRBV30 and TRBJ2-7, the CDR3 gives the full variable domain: SQTIHQWPATLVQPVGSPLSLECTVEGTSNPNLYWYRQAAGRGLQLLFYSVGIGQISSEVPQNLSASRPQDRQFILSSKKLLLSDSGFYLCASQGYYEQYFGPGTRLTVT.

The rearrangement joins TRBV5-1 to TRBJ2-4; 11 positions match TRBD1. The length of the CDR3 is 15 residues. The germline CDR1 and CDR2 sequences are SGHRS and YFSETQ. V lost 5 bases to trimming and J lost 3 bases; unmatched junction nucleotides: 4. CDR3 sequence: CASSPGQGDKNIQYF. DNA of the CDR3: TGCGCCAGCAGTCCGGGACAGGGGGACAAAAACATTCAGTACTTC.

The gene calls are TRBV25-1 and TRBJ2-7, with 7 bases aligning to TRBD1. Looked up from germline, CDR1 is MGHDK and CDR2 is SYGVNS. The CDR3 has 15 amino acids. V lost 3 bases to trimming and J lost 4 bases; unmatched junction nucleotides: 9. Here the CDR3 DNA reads TGTGCCAGCAGTGACGCATGGGACAGAAAATACGAGCAGTACTTC. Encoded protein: CASSDAWDRKYEQYF.

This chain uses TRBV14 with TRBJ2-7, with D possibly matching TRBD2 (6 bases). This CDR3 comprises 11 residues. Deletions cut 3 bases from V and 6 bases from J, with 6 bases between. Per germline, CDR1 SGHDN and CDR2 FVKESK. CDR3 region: CASSHGGEQYF. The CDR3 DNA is TGTGCCAGCAGCCACGGGGGCGAGCAGTACTTC.

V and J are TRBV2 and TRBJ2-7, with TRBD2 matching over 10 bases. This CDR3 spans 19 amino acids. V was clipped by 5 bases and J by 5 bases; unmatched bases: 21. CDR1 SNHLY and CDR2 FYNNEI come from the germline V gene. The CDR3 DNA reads TGTGCCAGCAGTAACCTACTAGCGGGAAGGACCGAAAACTGGGACGAGCAGTACTTC. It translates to CASSNLLAGRTENWDEQYF. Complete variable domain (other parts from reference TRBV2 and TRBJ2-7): EPEVTQTPSHQVTQMGQEVILRCVPISNHLYFYWYRQILGQKVEFLVSFYNNEISEKSEIFDDQFSVERPDGSNFTLKIRSTKLEDSAMYFCASSNLLAGRTENWDEQYFGPGTRLTVT.

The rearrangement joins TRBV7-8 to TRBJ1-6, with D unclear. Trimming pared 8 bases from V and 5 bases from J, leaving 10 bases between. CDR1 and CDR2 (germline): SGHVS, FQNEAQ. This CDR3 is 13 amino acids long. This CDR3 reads CASSRRDNSPLHF. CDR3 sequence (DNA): TGTGCCAGCTCCCGGAGGGATAATTCACCCCTCCACTTT.

DNA for the CDR3: TGTGCCAGCAGCTCCGAAACAGGGAACTATTACAATGAGCAGTTCTTC. This translates into CASSSETGNYYNEQFF. The rearrangement links TRBV7-9 to TRBJ2-1; D is perhaps TRBD1 (6 bases). The ends were cut back, 4 bases at V and 4 bases at J, with 17 bases in the middle. Germline CDR1 is SEHNR and CDR2 is FQNEAQ (reference sequence). The CDR3 contains 16 residues.